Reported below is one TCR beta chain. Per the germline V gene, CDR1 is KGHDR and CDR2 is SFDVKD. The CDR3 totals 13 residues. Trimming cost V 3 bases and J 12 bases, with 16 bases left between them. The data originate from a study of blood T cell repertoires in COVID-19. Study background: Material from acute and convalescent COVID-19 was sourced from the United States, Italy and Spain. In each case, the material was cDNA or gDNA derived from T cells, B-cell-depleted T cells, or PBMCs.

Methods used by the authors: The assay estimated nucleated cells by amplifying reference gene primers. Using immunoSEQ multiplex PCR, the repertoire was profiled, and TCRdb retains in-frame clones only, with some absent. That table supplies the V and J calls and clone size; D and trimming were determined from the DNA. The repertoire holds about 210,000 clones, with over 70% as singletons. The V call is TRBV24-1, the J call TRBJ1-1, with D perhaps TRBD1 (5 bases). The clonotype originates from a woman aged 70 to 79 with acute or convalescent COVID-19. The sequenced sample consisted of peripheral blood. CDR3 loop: CATSDVDSPVTFF. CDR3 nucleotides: TGTGCCACCAGTGATGTCGACAGCCCCGTAACTTTCTTT.